The clone carrying this T cell receptor beta chain has at least ten counts. Stated time point: newly diagnosed GD, antithyroid drugs for less than 3 months. Scientists built the TCR library using RNA that was extracted from PBMCs. This CDR3 is built from 14 residues. V shed 2 bases and J shed 7 bases, with 17 bases lying between them. Germline-derived CDR1 and CDR2 are DFQATT and SNEGSKA (reference sequence). Arm-PCR of CDR3 regions with iRepertoire HTBI primers generated TCR beta libraries. TCRdb analysed the multiplex PCR reads with MiXCR anew, one entry per CDR3 protein. The sample records approximately 250,000 distinct CDR3 sequences, roughly 18% being singletons. This entry comes from a study of regulatory T cells in long-lasting Graves disease.

V usage is TRBV20-1 and J usage is TRBJ2-5, with D tentatively TRBD2 (5 bases). The sequencing here drew on peripheral blood mononuclear cells (PBMCs), taken at new diagnosis, from a patient treated with antithyroid drugs. The receptor was isolated from a female donor with Graves disease. CDR3: CSARSTGSIGTQYF. CDR3 sequence (DNA): TGCAGTGCTAGATCTACGGGAAGTATCGGGACCCAGTACTTC.